The 23 T cell receptor beta chains reported below all come from one sample, sequenced in a study of siplizumab effects on memory and regulatory T cells. The repertoire was sequenced with immunoSEQ multiplex PCR; TCRdb's copy has only in-frame clones and lacks some. The profile covers some 97,000 clones, with around 90% appearing a single time and 0.65% to 0.8% taken by the ten largest. The sample was Tregs sorted from blood. Source of these receptors: a human donor in good health.

The V and J genes are TRBV5-1 and TRBJ2-7, with D tentatively TRBD2 (5 bases). This CDR3 spans 15 amino acids. CDR1 SGHRS and CDR2 YFSETQ come from the germline V gene. Trimming left V 0 bases short and J 4 bases short, with 14 bases between. Here the CDR3 reads CASSLVSPGGYEQYF. The CDR3 DNA sequence: TGCGCCAGCAGCTTGGTGTCTCCCGGAGGTTACGAGCAGTACTTC. Combining the CDR3 with reference TRBV5-1 and TRBJ2-7 gives the whole variable domain KAGVTQTPRYLIKTRGQQVTLSCSPISGHRSVSWYQQTPGQGLQFLFEYFSETQRNKGNFPGRFSGRQFSNSRSEMNVSTLELGDSALYLCASSLVSPGGYEQYFGPGTRLTVT.

The chain carries TRBV29-1 and TRBJ1-2; 12 nucleotides match TRBD1. The CDR3 consists of 14 residues. Germline CDR1 SQVTM, CDR2 ANQGSEA. Trimming cost V 4 bases and J 7 bases; bases outside gene matches: 7. CDR3 sequence (DNA): TGCAGCGTTGGGAAAGGGACAGGGGGCATTGGCTACACCTTC. It is translated as CSVGKGTGGIGYTF.

V and J are TRBV6-5 and TRBJ2-2; D remains unclear. Deletions cut 0 bases from V and 1 base from J, with 9 bases between. The CDR3 runs 16 residues. Germline CDR1 and CDR2: MNHEY and SVGAGI. Written as DNA, the CDR3 is TGTGCCAGCAGTTACTCGAGACATATGAACACCGGGGAGCTGTTTTTT. Its protein is CASSYSRHMNTGELFF.

The V call is TRBV7-9, the J call TRBJ1-2; 9 nucleotides align to TRBD1. V lost 4 bases, J lost 7 bases, and 10 bases stayed unmatched. This CDR3 contains 15 residues. Germline V lookup: CDR1 SEHNR, CDR2 FQNEAQ (reference sequence). The CDR3 nucleotides are TGTGCCAGCAGCTCTTTACAGGGGGCGCGCGGTGGCTACACCTTC. It encodes CASSSLQGARGGYTF.

The rearrangement links TRBV5-1 to TRBJ2-4; 7 bases fit TRBD1. The CDR3 sequence is 14 residues long. Germline trimming cut 4 bases from V and 9 bases from J; bases unmatched to any gene: 10. Germline-derived CDR1 and CDR2 are SGHRS and YFSETQ. CDR3 sequence reads: CASSPSTGEGIQYF. The CDR3 DNA reads as TGCGCCAGCAGCCCCTCAACAGGGGAAGGCATTCAGTACTTC.

This chain uses TRBV5-1 with TRBJ2-1; perhaps TRBD2 as D (6 bases). Per germline, CDR1 SGHRS and CDR2 YFSETQ. This CDR3 is built from 15 residues. V lost 4 bases and J lost 0, with 11 bases in between. The DNA for the CDR3 is TGCGCCAGCAGCCGTAGCGGCATCTCCTACAATGAGCAGTTCTTC. It encodes CASSRSGISYNEQFF.

As regards this clone: This sample includes further DNA sequences coding for the same CDR3. The rearrangement links TRBV19 to TRBJ2-6; possibly TRBD1 for D (5 bases). This CDR3 is 15 amino acids long. CDR1 and CDR2 from the germline V gene are LNHDA and SQIVND (reference sequence). V lost 2 bases, J lost 2 bases, and 7 bases lay in between. CDR3 in amino acids: CASSIQGPGANVLTF. CDR3 nucleotides: TGTGCCAGTAGTATACAGGGTCCTGGGGCCAACGTCCTGACTTTC.

V and J are TRBV28 and TRBJ2-7, with D uncertain. Germline CDR1 is MDHEN and CDR2 is SYDVKM. This CDR3 has 14 residues. The V and J ends lost 9 bases and 0 bases respectively, with 15 bases between them. The CDR3 bases are TGTGCCAGTAAATTGCTGTGGAGCTCCTACGAGCAGTACTTC. This translates into CASKLLWSSYEQYF.

The chain links TRBV5-1 to TRBJ2-3; D gene unclear. Germline CDR1 reads SGHRS; CDR2 reads YFSETQ. V lost 1 base and J lost 3, with 0 bases in between. This CDR3 contains 11 residues. CDR3 in amino acids: CASSLTDTQYF. As DNA, the CDR3 is TGCGCCAGCAGCTTGACAGATACGCAGTATTTT.

This clone has only one observation. V gene TRBV6-1 combines with J gene TRBJ1-5; 8 nucleotides match TRBD1. This CDR3 contains 16 residues. Germline assignment: CDR1 MNHNS and CDR2 SASEGT. V was pared by 2 bases and J by 2 bases, with 5 bases of the junction left unmatched. In DNA, the CDR3 is TGTGCCAGCAGTGAATTCGCAGGGGGCGGCAATCAGCCCCAGCATTTT. Protein sequence: CASSEFAGGGNQPQHF.

The CDR3 protein is CASSLAVFNEQFF. The CDR3 DNA sequence: TGTGCCAGCAGCTTGGCGGTATTCAATGAGCAGTTCTTC. This chain uses TRBV5-4 with TRBJ2-1; D is unresolved. The CDR3 extends over 13 amino acids. The ends were cut back, 0 bases at V and 6 bases at J, with 7 bases in the middle. The germline V gene has CDR1 SGHNT and CDR2 YYREEE (reference sequence).

V gene TRBV2 combines with J gene TRBJ2-1; 7 nucleotides align to TRBD2. There are 15 residues in the CDR3. V was pared by 8 bases and J by 4 bases, with 11 bases of the junction left unmatched. Germline CDR1 and CDR2: SNHLY and FYNNEI. The CDR3 is CASHGAGRGYNEQFF. CDR3 coding DNA: TGTGCCAGCCACGGAGCGGGAAGGGGATACAATGAGCAGTTCTTC.

This rearrangement joins TRBV9 to TRBJ2-1; a possible D gene is TRBD2 (6 bases). The V gene lost 2 bases and the J gene lost 10 bases, with 16 bases spanning the gap. This CDR3 is built from 14 residues. CDR1 and CDR2 from the germline V gene are SGDLS and YYNGEE. The chain's CDR3 is CASSVGTRGAEQFF. In nucleotides, the CDR3 is TGTGCCAGCAGCGTCGGGACTCGTGGGGCGGAGCAGTTCTTC.

The chain recombines TRBV5-6 with TRBJ1-4; no definite D call. The CDR3 is 17 residues long. Germline V gene data show CDR1 as SGHDT and CDR2 as YYEEEE. Trimming removed 4 bases from V and 0 bases from J, with 16 bases in between. For the CDR3, the DNA is TGTGCCAGCAGCCCCCCAAGAATGACATCAACTAATGAAAAACTGTTTTTT. It translates to CASSPPRMTSTNEKLFF.

V is TRBV28 and J is TRBJ2-7; tentative D call: TRBD1 (8 bases). Germline-derived CDR1 and CDR2 are MDHEN and SYDVKM. The length of the CDR3 is 14 residues. Trimming removed 5 bases from V and 2 bases from J, with 13 bases in between. This CDR3 reads CASSNTGGAYEQYF. The CDR3 bases are TGTGCCAGCAGTAACACAGGGGGGGCCTACGAGCAGTACTTC.

This clone was observed a single time. The chain couples TRBV5-1 to TRBJ2-3; tentatively, D is TRBD1 (6 bases). The CDR3 covers 16 residues. V was pared by 1 base and J by 0 bases, with 12 bases between. In germline, CDR1 is SGHRS, CDR2 YFSETQ. The CDR3 DNA reads as TGCGCCAGCAGCTTGTATTTTGGGACAAGCACAGATACGCAGTATTTT. The encoded protein is CASSLYFGTSTDTQYF. Full variable domain (rest looked up from reference TRBV5-1 and TRBJ2-3): KAGVTQTPRYLIKTRGQQVTLSCSPISGHRSVSWYQQTPGQGLQFLFEYFSETQRNKGNFPGRFSGRQFSNSRSEMNVSTLELGDSALYLCASSLYFGTSTDTQYFGPGTRLTVL.

This chain joins TRBV5-4 and TRBJ1-2; 9 bases fit TRBD1. From germline, CDR1 is SGHNT and CDR2 YYREEE (reference sequence). This CDR3 has 14 residues. The V and J ends lost 3 bases and 4 bases, in that order; junction bases with no gene match: 4. CDR3 sequence: CASSYRDRVYGYTF. The CDR3 nucleotides read TGTGCCAGCAGCTACAGGGACAGGGTCTATGGCTACACCTTC.

The genes are TRBV4-2 and TRBJ2-1; D might be TRBD1 or TRBD2, each matching 5 bases. With 5 bases removed from V and 4 bases from J, the gap between germline ends came to 21 bases. This CDR3 comprises 17 residues. Germline CDR1 and CDR2: LGHNA and YNFKEQ. The CDR3: CASSEIGDPSLYNEQFF. The CDR3 DNA follows: TGTGCCAGCAGCGAAATAGGGGACCCCTCACTATACAATGAGCAGTTCTTC.

The sample holds one count of this clone. The gene calls are TRBV7-9 and TRBJ2-5; a weak D match, TRBD2 (7 bases). Germline CDR1 SEHNR, CDR2 FQNEAQ (reference sequence). CDR3 length: 13 residues. Trimming stripped 3 bases from V and 4 bases from J, with 9 bases between. CDR3 DNA sequence: TGTGCCAGCAGCTTTAGGGGGGGAGAGACCCAGTACTTC. Amino acids: CASSFRGGETQYF.

The chain links TRBV7-9 to TRBJ2-7, with TRBD1 matching over 9 bases. Germline V gene sequence: CDR1 SEHNR, CDR2 FQNEAQ (reference sequence). This CDR3 contains 14 residues. V was pared by 3 bases and J by 7 bases, with 7 bases of the junction left unmatched. CDR3: CASSFRQGVSEQYF. Here the CDR3 DNA reads TGTGCCAGCAGCTTTCGACAGGGGGTGAGTGAGCAGTACTTC.

The chain has TRBV28 and TRBJ2-5, with 10 bases fitting TRBD1. This CDR3 region has 15 residues. CDR1 and CDR2 (germline): MDHEN, SYDVKM. V lost 6 bases to trimming and J lost 5 bases; unmatched junction nucleotides: 9. CDR3 coding DNA: TGTGCCAGCAGCCTTAAAGGGACAGGGGTTGAGACCCAGTACTTC. The encoded protein is CASSLKGTGVETQYF.

This clone was observed once. In DNA form, the CDR3 reads TGTGCCAGCAGTTACGGGGACCACGGCAATGAGCAGTTCTTC. This codes for CASSYGDHGNEQFF. The V and J genes are TRBV6-5 and TRBJ2-1; D may correspond to TRBD1 or TRBD2 (5 bases each). Germline assignment: CDR1 MNHEY and CDR2 SVGAGI. The V gene lost 2 bases and the J gene lost 6 bases, with 11 bases spanning the gap. The CDR3 length is 14 residues.

The V gene is TRBV7-3, the J gene TRBJ2-7; no clear D gene. Trimming removed 5 bases from V and 2 bases from J, with 16 bases in between. CDR1 is SGHTA and CDR2 is FQGTGA in the germline V gene. The CDR3 sequence is 15 residues long. The CDR3 nucleotides are TGTGCCAGCAGCCAACCTCGACATAGCCCCTACGAGCAGTACTTC. It yields the protein CASSQPRHSPYEQYF. The full variable domain, its missing parts supplied by reference TRBV7-3 and TRBJ2-7, is GAGVSQTPSNKVTEKGKYVELRCDPISGHTALYWYRQSLGQGPEFLIYFQGTGAADDSGLPNDRFFAVRPEGSVSTLKIQRTERGDSAVYLCASSQPRHSPYEQYFGPGTRLTVT.